This record concerns one T cell receptor beta chain sequence. What it binds is not known. The CDR3 is 15 residues long. With 2 bases removed from V and 4 bases from J, the gap between germline ends came to 12 bases. Germline CDR1 is MDHEN and CDR2 is SYDVKM. The data were taken from a study of blood T cells in healthy people across ages. The wider study: Capture by template switching was about one barcoded beta molecule per two T cells.

Together with a sample-barcoded 5' primer, a J-beta primer mix was included in a second PCR lasting roughly 7 to 11 cycles. A template-switch adaptor containing 12 random nucleotides labeled each cDNA molecule. TCRdb re-called the 5' RACE reads with MiXCR, one entry per CDR3 protein. The table lists roughly 2 million distinct CDR3 sequences, roughly 49% of them singletons. Study conclusions and caveats: The unsorted PBMCs prevented any conclusive comparison of naive versus antigen-experienced cells.

This TCR was sampled from a woman aged 40 to 49 in good health. Sequenced: blood. The chain couples TRBV28 to TRBJ2-1; D gene unclear. CDR3 coding DNA: TGTGCCAGCAGTTTAGAGTACAGACCTTACAATGAGCAGTTCTTC. Encoded protein: CASSLEYRPYNEQFF.